The 15 T cell receptor beta chains in this list originate from one sample, sequenced in a study of CD8+CD57+ T cells in acquired aplastic anemia. The study profiled TCR beta VDJ and CDR3 using genomic DNA as template. TCRdb used MiXCR to reprocess the reads, holding one entry per CDR3 protein. The sample lists tens of thousands of distinct CDR3 sequences; around 44% were seen once. Sequenced sample: sorted CD4+, CD8+, or CD8+CD57+ T cells (not recorded which) from PBMCs. The receptors shown here come from a human donor in good health, serving as a control.

As regards this clonotype: At one end the junction does not follow the germline gene, possibly because of a read error. The chain uses TRBV10-1 and TRBJ1-1, with D maybe TRBD1 (5 bases). The CDR3 length is 15 residues. Germline V gives CDR1 WNHNN, CDR2 SYGVQD (reference sequence). The CDR3 nucleotides are TGCGCCAGCAGGCCCGGGGCAGGGAAAGGCACTGAAGCTCTCTTT. Its protein product is CASRPGAGKGTEALF.

This chain joins TRBV7-9 and TRBJ1-2; 7 nucleotides align to TRBD1. V lost 4 bases to trimming and J lost 2 bases; unmatched junction nucleotides: 7. The germline CDR1 and CDR2 sequences are SEHNR and FQNEAQ (reference sequence). The CDR3 length is 15 residues. The CDR3 nucleotides read TGTGCCAGCAGCTCAGGGACAGACGAAAACTATGGCTACACCTTC. Translating gives CASSSGTDENYGYTF. Full variable domain (missing parts from reference TRBV7-9 and TRBJ1-2): DTGVSQNPRHKITKRGQNVTFRCDPISEHNRLYWYRQTLGQGPEFLTYFQNEAQLEKSRLLSDRFSAERPKGSFSTLEIQRTEQGDSAMYLCASSSGTDENYGYTFGSGTRLTVV.

This clonotype was detected ten times or more. The chain couples TRBV6-4 to TRBJ1-2, with D uncertain. The V end was cut by 5 bases, the J end by 0 bases, with 10 bases between. Looked up from germline, CDR1 is MRHNA and CDR2 is SNTAGT. CDR3 length equals 14 residues. The CDR3 here is CASSRVVTNYGYTF. The CDR3 DNA reads as TGTGCCAGCAGTAGGGTAGTAACTAACTATGGCTACACCTTC.

This clonotype was detected only a few times. A much larger clone differs from this one at a single base, so this may be a read error. The chain recombines TRBV9 with TRBJ1-4, with 9 bases matching TRBD1. From germline, CDR1 is SGDLS and CDR2 YYNGEE. The CDR3 is 14 amino acids. CDR3 loop: CASSSGTGSERLFF. Here the CDR3 DNA reads TGTGCCAGCAGCTCCGGGACAGGGAGTGAAAGACTGTTTTTT.

This clonotype was recorded a few times. The J gene is TRBJ1-1, the V gene TRBV27; no definite D call. There are 12 residues in the CDR3. The V end was cut by 4 bases, the J end by 5 bases, with 8 bases between. Germline V gives CDR1 MNHEY, CDR2 SMNVEV (reference sequence). The CDR3 nucleotides read TGTGCCAGCAGTTCCGCGGGGACTGAAGCTTTCTTT. This codes for CASSSAGTEAFF.

For the CDR3, the DNA is TGTGCCAGCAGCCAAGAAATTAGAGTTGCGGAGACCCAGTACTTC. Protein product: CASSQEIRVAETQYF. The rearrangement uses TRBV3-1 and TRBJ2-5; no reliable D call. The V end lost 0 bases, the J end lost 5 bases, and 13 bases lay between the germline ends. Germline V gives CDR1 LGHDT, CDR2 YNNKEL (reference sequence). The CDR3 sequence is 15 residues long.

This clonotype has a single count. The chain employs TRBV10-3 and TRBJ2-5; no firm D call. CDR1 is ENHRY and CDR2 is SYGVKD in the germline V gene. The V end was cut by 8 bases, the J end by 0 bases, with 10 bases between. CDR3 length: 13 amino acids. The CDR3 here is CAIGLPDQETQYF. CDR3 DNA: TGTGCCATCGGCTTGCCCGACCAAGAGACCCAGTACTTC.

The chain is built from TRBV25-1 and TRBJ2-3; 10 bases align to TRBD2. Germline loops: CDR1 MGHDK, CDR2 SYGVNS. V lost 6 bases and J lost 0; bases outside the gene matches: 6. The CDR3 runs 16 residues. CDR3 residues: CASSQSSGGSTDTQYF. The CDR3 nucleotides are TGTGCCAGCAGCCAATCTAGCGGGGGTAGCACAGATACGCAGTATTTT.

This clonotype appeared a single time. The chain recombines TRBV20-1 with TRBJ2-3; perhaps TRBD2 as D (7 bases). This CDR3 is built from 15 residues. Germline V gene sequence: CDR1 DFQATT, CDR2 SNEGSKA (reference sequence). Trimming shortened V by 1 base and J by 1 base, and 12 bases separated the two germline ends. The CDR3 here is CSARGGGAGTDTQYF. The CDR3 DNA reads TGCAGTGCTAGAGGAGGGGGGGCAGGCACAGATACGCAGTATTTT.

The chain employs TRBV15 and TRBJ2-7, with 8 bases fitting TRBD1. V was clipped by 4 bases and J by 4 bases; unmatched bases: 3. This CDR3 has 13 amino acids. Germline CDR1 is LNHNV and CDR2 is YYDKDF (reference sequence). The CDR3 loop is CATSTGQGYEQYF. The CDR3 DNA follows: TGTGCCACCAGCACCGGACAGGGATACGAGCAGTACTTC.

This clonotype appeared many times. A much larger clone lies one base from this, so it may be a read error. J is TRBJ1-1 and V is TRBV6-1; 8 bases line up with TRBD1. The germline V gene encodes CDR1 MNHNS and CDR2 SASEGT. Trimming took 5 bases from V and 0 from J; bases not matched to a gene: 2. The CDR3 covers 14 residues. CDR3: CASSPTGVNTEAFF. The CDR3 coding sequence is TGTGCCAGCAGTCCGACAGGGGTGAACACTGAAGCTTTCTTT.

The J gene is TRBJ2-1, the V gene TRBV12-3 or TRBV12-4; 10 nucleotides agree with TRBD2. CDR3 size: 15 residues. V shed 5 bases, J shed 3 bases, and the junction held 4 bases outside the gene matches. The CDR3 is CASSHPSGGYNEQFF. CDR3 bases: TGTGCCAGCAGTCACCCTAGCGGGGGCTACAATGAGCAGTTCTTC.

This clonotype was detected only a few times. The chain couples TRBV3-1 to TRBJ1-2, with 9 positions matching TRBD1. V lost 1 base, J lost 6 bases, and 3 bases stayed unmatched. Germline CDR1 reads LGHDT; CDR2 reads YNNKEL (reference sequence). This CDR3 region has 14 residues. The CDR3 DNA reads TGTGCCAGCAGCCAAGCCGGGACAGGGCATGGCTACACCTTC. Protein: CASSQAGTGHGYTF.

This clonotype was detected many times. This chain joins TRBV19 and TRBJ2-1, with TRBD2 identical over 13 bases. V gave up 3 bases and J gave up 15 bases; unmatched junction bases: 5. The germline gives CDR1 LNHDA, CDR2 SQIVND (reference sequence). This CDR3 is built from 13 residues. This CDR3 is CASSMALAGGPFF. Here the CDR3 DNA reads TGTGCCAGTAGTATGGCACTAGCGGGAGGGCCGTTCTTC. Complete variable domain (other parts from reference TRBV19 and TRBJ2-1): DGGITQSPKYLFRKEGQNVTLSCEQNLNHDAMYWYRQDPGQGLRLIYYSQIVNDFQKGDIAEGYSVSREKKESFPLTVTSAQKNPTAFYLCASSMALAGGPFFGPGTRLTVL.

The DNA of the CDR3 is TGTGCCAGCAGTGTGGCGGGCAATCAGCCCCAGCATTTT. This sequence encodes CASSVAGNQPQHF. The genes are TRBV2 and TRBJ1-5; D call uncertain. Germline CDR1 and CDR2: SNHLY and FYNNEI. Deletions cut 4 bases from V and 2 bases from J, with 6 bases between. This CDR3 comprises 13 residues. Variable domain in full (rest from reference TRBV2 and TRBJ1-5): EPEVTQTPSHQVTQMGQEVILRCVPISNHLYFYWYRQILGQKVEFLVSFYNNEISEKSEIFDDQFSVERPDGSNFTLKIRSTKLEDSAMYFCASSVAGNQPQHFGDGTRLSIL.